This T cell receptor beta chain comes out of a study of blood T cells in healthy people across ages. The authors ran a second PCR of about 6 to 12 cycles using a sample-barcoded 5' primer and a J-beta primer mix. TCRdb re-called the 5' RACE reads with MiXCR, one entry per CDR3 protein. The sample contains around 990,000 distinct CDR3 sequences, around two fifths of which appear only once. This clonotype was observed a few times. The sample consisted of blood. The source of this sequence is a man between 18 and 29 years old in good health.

CDR3 coding DNA: TGTGCCAGCAGCTTAGGCCAGGCCACAGATGAGCAGTTCTTC. Translated: CASSLGQATDEQFF. The chain links TRBV11-2 to TRBJ2-1; D unresolved. CDR1 and CDR2 (germline): SGHAT, FQNNGV. The CDR3 length is 14 residues. V lost 1 base and J 8 bases, leaving 12 bases between the germline ends.